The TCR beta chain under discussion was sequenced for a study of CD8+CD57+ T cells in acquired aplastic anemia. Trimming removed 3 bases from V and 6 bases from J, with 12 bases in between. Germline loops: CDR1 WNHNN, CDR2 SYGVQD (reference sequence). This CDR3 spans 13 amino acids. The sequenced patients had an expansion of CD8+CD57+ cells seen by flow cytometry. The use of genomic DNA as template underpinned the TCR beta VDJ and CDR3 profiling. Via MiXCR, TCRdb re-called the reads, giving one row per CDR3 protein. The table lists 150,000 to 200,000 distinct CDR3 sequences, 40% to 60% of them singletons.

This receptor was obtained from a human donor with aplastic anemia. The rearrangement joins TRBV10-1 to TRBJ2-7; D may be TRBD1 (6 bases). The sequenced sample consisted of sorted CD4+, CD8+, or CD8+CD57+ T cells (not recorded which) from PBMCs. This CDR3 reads CASSDLLGGEQYF. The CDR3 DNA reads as TGCGCCAGCAGTGATCTCCTAGGGGGCGAGCAGTACTTC.